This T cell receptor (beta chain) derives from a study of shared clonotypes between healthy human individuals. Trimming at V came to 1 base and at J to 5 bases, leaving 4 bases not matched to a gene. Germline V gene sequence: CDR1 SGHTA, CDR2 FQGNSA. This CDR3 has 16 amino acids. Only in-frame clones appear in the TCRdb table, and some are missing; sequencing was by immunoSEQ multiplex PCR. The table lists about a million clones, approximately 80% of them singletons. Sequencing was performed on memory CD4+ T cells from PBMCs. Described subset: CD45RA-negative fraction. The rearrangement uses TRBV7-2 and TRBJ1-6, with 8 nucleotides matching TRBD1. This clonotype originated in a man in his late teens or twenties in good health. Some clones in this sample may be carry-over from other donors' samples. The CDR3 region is CASSLERTGNNSPLHF. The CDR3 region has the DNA TGTGCCAGCAGCTTAGAGCGGACAGGGAATAATTCACCCCTCCACTTT.